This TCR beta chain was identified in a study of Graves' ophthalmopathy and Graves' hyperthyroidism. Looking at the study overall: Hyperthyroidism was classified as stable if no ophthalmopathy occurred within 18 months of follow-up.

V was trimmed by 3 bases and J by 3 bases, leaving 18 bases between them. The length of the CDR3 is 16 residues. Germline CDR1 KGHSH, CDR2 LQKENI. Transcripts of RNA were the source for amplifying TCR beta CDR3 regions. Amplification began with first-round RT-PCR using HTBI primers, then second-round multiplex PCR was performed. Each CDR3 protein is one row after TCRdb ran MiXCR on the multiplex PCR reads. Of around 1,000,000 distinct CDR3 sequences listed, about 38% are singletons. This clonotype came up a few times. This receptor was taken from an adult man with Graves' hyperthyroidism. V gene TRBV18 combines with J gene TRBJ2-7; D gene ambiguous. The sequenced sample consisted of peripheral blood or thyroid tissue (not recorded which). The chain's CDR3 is CASSPRPGTTHYEQYF. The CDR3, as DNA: TGTGCCAGCTCACCCCGCCCAGGAACGACCCACTACGAGCAGTACTTC.